This TCR beta chain was sequenced during a study of T cell responses to AZD1222 COVID-19 vaccine. Analyses pooled second doses at about 4 or about 12 weeks. In regard to this clone: The antigen is undetermined.

The germline gives CDR1 SGHKS, CDR2 YYEKEE (reference sequence). J was trimmed by 3 bases and V by 4 bases; bases with no gene match: 5. The CDR3 runs to 16 residues. Study-wide results and caveats: Targets within unmutated variant regions were reportedly found for nearly half of spike-specific TCRs. There were repertoire samples only from the period after the peak T cell response. Just a handful of people given AZD1222 tested seropositive at baseline.

Generated by immunoSEQ multiplex PCR, the TCRdb table keeps only in-frame clones and is missing some. The sample has 70,000 or so clones; 83% are singletons. The chain couples TRBV5-5 to TRBJ2-2; TRBD2 matches at 11 bases. This clonotype originated in an adult who received the AZD1222 COVID-19 vaccine. Source: peripheral blood, taken 28 days after the second AZD1222 dose. This CDR3 is CASSPRLAGYTGELFF. The CDR3 bases are TGTGCCAGCAGCCCTCGACTAGCGGGGTACACCGGGGAGCTGTTTTTT.